These 20 T cell receptor beta chains were sequenced from one sample in a study of T-cell memory formation after mild COVID-19. TCRdb reanalysed the 5' RACE reads using MiXCR and keeps one entry per CDR3 protein. Here the sample spans 500,000 to 650,000 distinct CDR3 sequences, roughly 21% being singletons. Sample: PBMCs or a T cell subset sorted from them (not recorded which). The source is an adult woman who had mild COVID-19 (a few samples of this study predate the infection). Cell type and time point are not known.

This clonotype was found a few times. The rearrangement uses TRBV12-3 or TRBV12-4 and TRBJ1-2; perhaps TRBD1 as D (5 bases). The CDR3 consists of 15 residues. V was cut by 6 bases and J by 7 bases, with 21 bases left in between. The CDR3 region has the DNA TGTGCCAGCAGACCTAACGCGGGACGAGAGTCTGGCTACACCTTC. It codes for CASRPNAGRESGYTF.

This clonotype was seen a single time. The chain employs TRBV19 and TRBJ1-1; D is perhaps TRBD1 (6 bases). Germline loops: CDR1 LNHDA, CDR2 SQIVND (reference sequence). V was trimmed by 6 bases and J by 5 bases, leaving 16 bases between them. This CDR3 spans 14 amino acids. The CDR3 sequence: CASSSWTVETEAFF. CDR3 nucleotide sequence: TGTGCCAGTAGCAGCTGGACAGTCGAAACTGAAGCTTTCTTT.

The chain links TRBV18 to TRBJ1-1, with D unclear. V lost 1 base and J lost 7, with 10 bases in between. This CDR3 is built from 13 residues. Germline CDR1 is KGHSH and CDR2 is LQKENI. The CDR3 bases are TGTGCCAGCTCACCACTGGGCGGTTTTGAAGCTTTCTTT. This translates into CASSPLGGFEAFF.

Concerning this clonotype: This likely comes from a read error, as the CDR3 has no conserved phenylalanine or tryptophan at its end. V is TRBV12-3 or TRBV12-4 and J is TRBJ1-1; a possible D gene is TRBD1 (5 bases). V was cut by 6 bases and J by 1 base, with 12 bases left in between. This CDR3 contains 14 residues. Written as DNA, the CDR3 is TGTGCCAGCAGGCCGACAGCCCAGAACACTGAAGCTTTCCTT. This encodes CASRPTAQNTEAFL.

This clonotype has only a few counts. The rearrangement joins TRBV6-5 to TRBJ2-1; D tentatively reads TRBD1 or TRBD2 (5 bases each). Per the germline V gene, CDR1 is MNHEY and CDR2 is SVGAGI. Trimming removed 2 bases from V and 15 bases from J, with 17 bases in between. The CDR3 has 13 residues. The CDR3, as DNA: TGTGCCAGCAGTTACGTGGGACCGACCGGTTTGTTCTTC. This encodes CASSYVGPTGLFF.

This clonotype was detected only a few times. The J gene is TRBJ2-6, the V gene TRBV10-3; D uncertain. Germline V gene data show CDR1 as ENHRY and CDR2 as SYGVKD. There are 15 residues in the CDR3. V lost 7 bases, J lost 0 bases, and 10 bases lay in between. In DNA form, the CDR3 reads TGTGCCATCATTTCCTCGATCTCTGGGGCCAACGTCCTGACTTTC. It codes for CAIISSISGANVLTF.

The V call is TRBV6-6, the J call TRBJ2-7, with D possibly TRBD2 on 6 matching bases. The CDR3 has 18 amino acids. Per the germline V gene, CDR1 is MNHNY and CDR2 is SVGAGI (reference sequence). V shed 2 bases and J shed 3 bases, with 23 bases lying between them. The CDR3, as DNA: TGTGCCAGCAGTTACCTAAGTCCTTTGGATCTAGCGAACTACGAGCAGTACTTC. Amino acid sequence: CASSYLSPLDLANYEQYF.

This chain links TRBV15 with TRBJ2-1; D ambiguous. CDR1 LNHNV and CDR2 YYDKDF come from the germline V gene (reference sequence). Trimming shortened V by 0 bases and J by 4 bases, and 13 bases separated the two germline ends. This CDR3 has 16 amino acids. CDR3 protein: CATSRDRGDSYNEQFF. The CDR3 region has the DNA TGTGCCACCAGCAGAGATCGTGGGGATTCGTACAATGAGCAGTTCTTC.

The chain recombines TRBV9 with TRBJ2-4; D is ambiguous. Trimming cost V 2 bases and J 5 bases, with 8 bases left between them. CDR1 SGDLS and CDR2 YYNGEE come from the germline V gene. CDR3 length: 13 amino acids. This CDR3 is CASSVGSQNIQYF. CDR3 DNA: TGTGCCAGCAGCGTGGGCAGCCAAAACATTCAGTACTTC.

This clonotype occurred a few times. The V call is TRBV10-3, the J call TRBJ2-7; D is tentatively TRBD1 or TRBD2 (5 bases each). With 2 bases removed from V and 4 bases from J, the gap between germline ends came to 15 bases. CDR1 and CDR2 (germline): ENHRY, SYGVKD. The CDR3 consists of 15 residues. The CDR3: CAISEGTSSWYEQYF. The CDR3 DNA is TGTGCCATCAGTGAGGGGACGTCGTCTTGGTACGAGCAGTACTTC.

This clonotype appeared a few times. V usage is TRBV6-1 and J usage is TRBJ1-3; TRBD1 matches 8 bases. Germline assignment: CDR1 MNHNS and CDR2 SASEGT. This CDR3 has 13 residues. Trimming took 9 bases from V and 4 from J; bases not matched to a gene: 5. The CDR3 DNA is TGTGCCAGTCGACAGGGGTACGGAAACACCATATATTTT. It specifies CASRQGYGNTIYF.

The chain carries TRBV6-5 and TRBJ1-5; no clear D. The germline CDR1 and CDR2 sequences are MNHEY and SVGAGI. The CDR3 has 15 amino acids. Trimming cost V 4 bases and J 1 base, with 11 bases left between them. CDR3 in DNA: TGTGCCAGCAGTTTCCGCGTAGGGAGCAATCAGCCCCAGCATTTT. This translates into CASSFRVGSNQPQHF.

This clonotype has a handful of counts. The chain couples TRBV7-9 to TRBJ2-1; 14 bases line up with TRBD2. The CDR3 length is 17 residues. V lost 3 bases, J lost 6 bases, and 7 bases stayed unmatched. CDR1 SEHNR and CDR2 FQNEAQ come from the germline V gene (reference sequence). In DNA, the CDR3 is TGTGCCAGCAGCTTCGGACTAGCGGGAGGAGGTGGCAATGAGCAGTTCTTC. It codes for CASSFGLAGGGGNEQFF.

The table lists this clonotype with a few counts. The chain employs TRBV4-3 and TRBJ2-1, with TRBD2 as a possible D gene (5 bases). The germline gives CDR1 LGHNA, CDR2 YSLEER. V was clipped by 0 bases and J by 9 bases, with 12 bases between them. This CDR3 contains 14 residues. The CDR3 protein is CASSQERGAGEQFF. The CDR3 region has the DNA TGCGCCAGCAGCCAAGAACGGGGAGCAGGTGAGCAGTTCTTC.

CDR3 in DNA: TGTGCCATCAGTGAGCTCGGGGGCACCATATATTTT. It yields the protein CAISELGGTIYF. The V gene is TRBV10-3, the J gene TRBJ1-3; TRBD1 might be the D (5 bases). Per the germline V gene, CDR1 is ENHRY and CDR2 is SYGVKD. V shed 2 bases and J shed 9 bases, with 8 bases lying between them. The CDR3 spans 12 residues.

This clonotype showed up just a few times. V is TRBV7-3 and J is TRBJ2-7, with D possibly TRBD1 on 7 matching bases. The V end lost 5 bases, the J end lost 0 bases, and 11 bases lay between the germline ends. There are 14 residues in the CDR3. CDR1 and CDR2 from the germline V gene are SGHTA and FQGTGA. The CDR3 spells CASSAGGSSYEQYF. The CDR3 coding sequence is TGTGCCAGCAGCGCAGGGGGGAGCTCCTACGAGCAGTACTTC.

This clonotype was observed a few times. V usage is TRBV7-8 and J usage is TRBJ2-1, with 8 bases identical to TRBD1. J gave up 6 bases and V 6 bases, and 13 bases lay outside the gene matches. Germline V gene data show CDR1 as SGHVS and CDR2 as FQNEAQ. There are 16 residues in the CDR3. CDR3 sequence reads: CASRLGVTGVPNEQFF. The CDR3 nucleotides are TGTGCCAGCAGGCTCGGGGTGACAGGGGTTCCCAATGAGCAGTTCTTC.

Only a few counts were recorded for this clonotype. V gene TRBV7-9 combines with J gene TRBJ1-6; tentatively, D is TRBD1 (5 bases). V was shortened by 0 bases and J by 11 bases, with 17 bases between the two germline ends. CDR1 and CDR2 from the germline V gene are SEHNR and FQNEAQ (reference sequence). This CDR3 spans 16 amino acids. In DNA form, the CDR3 reads TGTGCCAGCAGCTTAGCGGGGGGGGGTACCCCGACACCCCTCCACTTT. This translates into CASSLAGGGTPTPLHF. The full variable domain, completed using reference TRBV7-9 and TRBJ1-6, is DTGVSQNPRHKITKRGQNVTFRCDPISEHNRLYWYRQTLGQGPEFLTYFQNEAQLEKSRLLSDRFSAERPKGSFSTLEIQRTEQGDSAMYLCASSLAGGGTPTPLHFGNGTRLTVT.

The genes are TRBV30 and TRBJ2-2, with a tentative D call TRBD1 (7 bases). The V gene's germline CDR1 is GTSNPN and CDR2 SVGIG (reference sequence). Trimming left V 0 bases short and J 5 bases short, with 13 bases between. This CDR3 comprises 15 residues. CDR3 sequence reads: CAWSVMSGGTGELFF. DNA of the CDR3: TGTGCCTGGAGTGTAATGTCAGGGGGGACCGGGGAGCTGTTTTTT.

Ten or more counts support this clonotype. CDR3 in amino acids: CASGSYQETQYF. The DNA for the CDR3 is TGTGCCAGCGGGTCATATCAAGAGACCCAGTACTTC. J is TRBJ2-5 and V is TRBV2; D gene ambiguous. V lost 8 bases to trimming and J lost 2 bases, with 9 bases between them. The CDR3 is 12 amino acids. Germline CDR1 is SNHLY and CDR2 is FYNNEI.